This T cell receptor (beta chain) was found in a study of cytomegalovirus exposure and HLA in healthy donors. 13 Jbeta primers and 60 Vbeta primers were used for the PCR. Using immunoSEQ multiplex PCR, the repertoire was profiled, and TCRdb retains in-frame clones only, with some absent. The repertoire holds roughly 150,000 clones, with 75% as singletons. V was pared by 6 bases and J by 6 bases, with 12 bases of the junction left unmatched. CDR3 length equals 15 residues. Germline V gene sequence: CDR1 KGHSH, CDR2 LQKENI. This clone was counted only a few times. Its cognate antigen is unknown. Study outcomes and limitations: One later analysis reportedly identified an Asian-associated ancestry cluster that showed fewer N-insertions than the roughly 600-donor mean. The authors later found TCR association rates varying by HLA locus, with DRB1 most and HLA-C fewest. Listed as cytomegalovirus-associated were 150 or so TCR beta chains. There was a cluster of highly shared sequence variants that was likely a sequencing artifact.

The sample was PBMCs. This sequence was found in a woman aged 45-65 years in good health and CMV-seropositive. V is TRBV18 and J is TRBJ1-1, with TRBD1 matching over 8 bases. CDR3 in amino acids: CASSPGQGLYAEAFF. CDR3 in DNA: TGTGCCAGCTCCCCCGGACAGGGTCTATACGCTGAAGCTTTCTTT. The full variable domain, with the rest looked up from reference TRBV18 and TRBJ1-1, is NAGVMQNPRHLVRRRGQEARLRCSPMKGHSHVYWYRQLPEEGLKFMVYLQKENIIDESGMPKERFSAEFPKEGPSILRIQQVVRGDSAAYFCASSPGQGLYAEAFFGQGTRLTVV.